This T cell receptor (beta chain) was documented in a study of OX40 agonist ivuxolimab in advanced cancers. Generated by immunoSEQ multiplex PCR, the TCRdb table keeps only in-frame clones and is missing some. The sample has roughly 80,000 clones; 65% to 90% are singletons. Study-level findings and limits: Expanded clones tended on average to be more numerous among CD8+ T cells than CD4+. Clonal expansion in partial responders at 0.1-3.0 mg/kg ranked among the lowest. Clonal expansion by week 6 occurred in CD4+ and CD8+ blood T cells (at 0.1 to 3.0 mg/kg).

Notes on this clone: As yet, its antigen is unknown.

The V gene's germline CDR1 is SGHTA and CDR2 FQGNSA. The CDR3 length is 13 residues. J gave up 6 bases and V 8 bases, and 9 bases lay outside the gene matches. The sequence was collected from an adult with an advanced solid tumor such as melanoma, head and neck, liver or kidney cancer. Material: CD4+ or CD8+ T cells sorted from blood, obtained in a trial of the OX40 agonist ivuxolimab. The V gene is TRBV7-2, the J gene TRBJ1-2; 7 nucleotides agree with TRBD1. The CDR3 reads CASAKTGIDGYTF. CDR3 in DNA: TGTGCCAGCGCAAAGACAGGGATCGATGGCTACACCTTC.